The sequence of this T cell receptor beta chain was determined in a study of human T cells and chemical hapten exposure. Notes on the study in general: The number of TCRs over 1 in 1000 frequency stayed unchanged after DPC. Donors in the study had alopecia, meaning their immune response may differ from healthy people's.

The length of the CDR3 is 14 residues. Trimming removed 5 bases from V and 5 bases from J, with 12 bases in between. The germline V gene has CDR1 SGHTA and CDR2 FQGNSA. Points on this clonotype: The antigen remains undetermined.

Each CDR3 protein is one row after TCRdb ran MiXCR on the RACE reads. The data contain about 250,000 distinct CDR3 sequences, around 7.7% of them singletons. Time point given: pre-sensitization, week 0. The sample's treatment: therapeutic diphenylcyclopropenone sensitization with weekly scalp DPC. The chain carries TRBV7-2 and TRBJ1-4, with a tentative D call TRBD1 (5 bases). This material consisted of whole blood, taken in connection with sensitization to the hapten diphenylcyclopropenone (DPC). The clonotype was recovered from a man between 18 and 29 years old with alopecia areata. Some clones in this sample may be carry-over from other donors' samples. As DNA, the CDR3 is TGTGCCAGCAGCACGGACACCCTAAATGAAAAACTGTTTTTT. It encodes CASSTDTLNEKLFF.